At least ten counts were recorded for the clone carrying this TCR beta chain. What it binds is not known. This sample is drawn from a study of neurological immune-mediated disorders. General study points: The multiple sclerosis repertoire cluster was not associated with any clinical or MRI feature, with the authors stating that larger cohorts are needed. HTLV-1-associated myelopathy showed the most TCR clonal expansion; multiple sclerosis the least, below healthy controls.

Libraries used 2 million unsorted PBMCs kept frozen in RNAlater. The authors made cDNA by 5'RACE with 10-nucleotide random UMIs. TCRdb ran MiXCR on the 5' RACE reads and lists one entry per CDR3 protein. There are some 70,000 distinct CDR3 sequences in the sample; nearly 3.5% occur only once, and approximately 3.5% lies in the top ten. V was clipped by 0 bases and J by 6 bases, with 7 bases between them. The germline V gene has CDR1 MNHEY and CDR2 SVGAGI. The CDR3 is made up of 13 amino acids. V and J are TRBV6-5 and TRBJ2-3; D is perhaps TRBD2 (5 bases). The sample was PBMCs. The sequence derives from a man aged 40-49 years with multiple sclerosis. The CDR3 nucleotides read TGTGCCAGCAGTTACTCACCGGGGGATACGCAGTATTTT. Protein: CASSYSPGDTQYF.